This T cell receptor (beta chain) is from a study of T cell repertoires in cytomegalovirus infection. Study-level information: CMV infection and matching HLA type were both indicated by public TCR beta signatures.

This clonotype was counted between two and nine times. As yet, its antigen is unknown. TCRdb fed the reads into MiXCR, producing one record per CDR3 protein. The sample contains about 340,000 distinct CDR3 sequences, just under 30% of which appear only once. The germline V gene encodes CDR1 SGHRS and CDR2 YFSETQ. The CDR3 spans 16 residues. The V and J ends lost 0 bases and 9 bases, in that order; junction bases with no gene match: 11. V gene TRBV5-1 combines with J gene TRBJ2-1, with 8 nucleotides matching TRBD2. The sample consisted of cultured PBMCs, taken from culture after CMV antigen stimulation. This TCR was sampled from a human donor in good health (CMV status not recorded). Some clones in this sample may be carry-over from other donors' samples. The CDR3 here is CASSLVPQGSGGEQFF. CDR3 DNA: TGCGCCAGCAGCTTGGTTCCGCAGGGAAGCGGGGGTGAGCAGTTCTTC.